The source of this T cell receptor (beta chain) is a study of molecular identifiers for immune sequencing clone quantification. Looking at the study overall: Replicates involved a five-way split of RNA from approximately 20,000 or 98,000 naive CD8 cells, with sequencing of four.

In the sort, naive CD8 T cells were defined as CD8+CD4-CCR7+CD45RA+. Study-level results: Spiked Jurkat TCR RNA originating from one cell could reportedly be identified amid one million naive cells. Over 99% of CMV-specific effector molecules, but under 1% of naive ones, were in clones above 20 copies.

MiXCR was run by TCRdb on the PCR reads, yielding one entry per CDR3 protein. The sample includes about half a million distinct CDR3 sequences, about 20% of them seen just once. The germline gives CDR1 MNHEY, CDR2 SVGEGT. This CDR3 spans 13 amino acids. Trimming took 6 bases from V and 3 from J, leaving 12 bases between them. At least ten counts were recorded for this clonotype. Its target is unknown. The chain combines TRBV6-2 or TRBV6-3 with TRBJ2-7; tentative D call: TRBD2 (6 bases). The sequenced sample was naive CD8+ T cells from blood, with Jurkat cell RNA spiked in. The subset here: FACS-sorted CD8+CD4-CCR7+CD45RA+ naive T cells. The TCR sequence derives from a human donor in good health. Some libraries in this study had Jurkat cell RNA spiked in. This CDR3 reads CASSKGLVYEQYF. In nucleotides, the CDR3 is TGTGCCAGCAGCAAGGGACTGGTCTACGAGCAGTACTTC.